Detailed here is one T cell receptor (beta chain). The antigen is unknown. Primers used in a second PCR of roughly 6 to 11 cycles were a sample-barcoded 5' primer and a J-beta primer mix. MiXCR, applied by TCRdb to the 5' RACE reads, yields one record per CDR3 protein. The table includes about 570,000 distinct CDR3 sequences, 25% to 30% detected once. This sample was included in a study of blood T cells in healthy people across ages. Findings and caveats of the study: Strongly correlated with naive T cell percentage was TCR beta diversity.

This receptor was identified in a woman in her 70s in good health. The sequencing sample was made of blood.

CDR3 loop: CSARRTEEETQYF. CDR3 DNA: TGCAGTGCTAGACGGACTGAAGAAGAGACCCAGTACTTC. The chain couples TRBV20-1 to TRBJ2-5, with D possibly matching TRBD2 (5 bases). The ends were cut back, 2 bases at V and 3 bases at J, with 10 bases in the middle. The CDR3 spans 13 residues. Germline CDR1 and CDR2: DFQATT and SNEGSKA (reference sequence).